This T cell receptor beta chain was retrieved from a study of CD8+ T cells in alopecia areata (dated by TCRdb to between 2017 and 2018). With regard to the full study: Treated patients were enrolled in an open-label pilot trial of oral tofacitinib, 5 to 10 mg twice daily, for moderate-to-severe alopecia areata. RNA was obtained with the PAXgene miRNA kit for fixed scalp, the miRNeasy kit for PBMCs, and the RNeasy kit for mouse skin. Patients on tofacitinib were biopsied at baseline and after 4 and 24 weeks of treatment, and several of the patients also had a later scalp biopsy. Scalp clonality was compared across normal scalp (n=4), patchy alopecia areata scalp (n=8), and alopecia totalis/universalis scalp (n=8). In both human patients and the C3H/HeJ mouse model, the study applied high-throughput TCRbeta sequencing to look at T cell clonal expansion in alopecia areata. immunoSEQ multiplex PCR using 35 Vbeta forward primers and 13 Jbeta reverse primers was used to amplify TCRbeta CDR3 regions. Patients stayed on tofacitinib for 6 to 18 months and then had 6 months of follow-up off drug so that delayed response and recurrence could be assessed. For the treated patients, the SALT score, which quantifies what percentage of scalp surface area is affected, served as the measure of disease severity. On the human side, TCRbeta sequencing was run on scalp tissue and on sorted CD4+ and CD8+ peripheral blood T cells from healthy controls and from alopecia areata patients with either patchy or totalis/universalis disease.

What the study reported, not specific to this receptor: Compared with mice, TCR sequences shared between patients were less clear, possibly partly because of HLA diversity across the patient population. Compared with normal scalp, lesional scalp had higher clonality and more expanded CD8+ clones, particularly in alopecia totalis/universalis, a pattern that suggests antigenic drive. Tofacitinib significantly decreased scalp clonality and the number of expanded CD8+ clones among the top 100 scalp clones. Because the treated cohort was small and had only one nonresponder, larger studies are needed to examine links between baseline CD8+ expansion and response. Unlike mouse skin, where gammadelta T cells dominate, normal human skin contains resident alphabeta T cells that get sequenced too, which complicates analysis of the scalp TCR repertoire. Many expanded lesional clones persisted in scalp and blood during tofacitinib treatment, which may partly explain relapse after stopping treatment.

For this clone: It lacks a known antigen. Base qualities are not provided; no much larger clone lies one nucleotide away.

The sample's time point label, decoded: roughly 26 weeks on oral tofacitinib. Sample treatment or condition, as interpreted from the label and publication: oral pan-JAK inhibitor, 5-10 mg twice daily. Lesional scalp punch biopsies and peripheral blood were collected from alopecia areata patients. PBMCs were isolated by density centrifugation and stained for CD3, CD4 and CD8, and CD4+ and CD8+ T cells were sorted on a FACSAria. To prepare the library, the immunoSEQ multiplex PCR assay was applied. For TCR sequencing, RNA was extracted from every sample and reverse transcribed into cDNA to serve as template. SuperScript III was used to make first-strand cDNA, primed with a 2:1 mix of oligo-dT and random hexamers. A synthetic immune receptor repertoire was used to measure amplification bias, and any remaining bias was corrected computationally. The paper's processing steps were these. Raw reads were preprocessed to remove errors, and CDR3 was defined according to IMGT conventions as the region from the conserved cysteine to phenylalanine. Clonality was computed as 1 minus the Shannon entropy, with the entropy normalized by log2 of the number of productive unique TCRs. Whether scalp clones were CD4 or CD8 was inferred by matching scalp TCRbeta sequences against CD4 and CD8 repertoires sorted from blood. Sourced from immuneACCESS, this table was stored by TCRdb with only in-frame sequences that have V and J called. A share of the clones is absent; for the studies checked, an unresolved V gene accounts for under half, and the remainder has no known explanation. Clonal size and the V and J genes are those of that table, whereas D and trimming came from the DNA. Counted in this sample were nearly 200,000 clones; roughly 64% of them appeared once. About 5.5% of the sample comes from the top ten.

Via the germline V gene (reference sequence), CDR1 is SGHNT and CDR2 YYREEE. The germline ends are 5 bases apart after V is trimmed by 4 bases and J by 0 bases. The CDR3 holds 13 amino acids from the cysteine to the phenylalanine. Only CDR3 DNA is held: 39 bases, read in frame from base 1. Rearrangement joined TRBV5-4 to TRBJ2-1, with the D gene not clear enough to name. The source of this sequence is a human donor with alopecia areata. Sequenced here: CD4+ T cells sorted from blood, sampled at week 24, from a patient treated with tofacitinib. The CDR3 reads as follows: CASSPVSYNEQFF. The nucleotide sequence reads TGTGCCAGCAGCCCCGTCTCCTACAATGAGCAGTTCTTC.